Listed below are T cell receptor beta chains from one sample, sequenced in a study of T cell responses to AZD1222 COVID-19 vaccine. The repertoire was sequenced with immunoSEQ multiplex PCR; TCRdb's copy has only in-frame clones and lacks some. Among 100,000 to 120,000 clones, 88% were seen once, and the ten largest hold about 1.6%. The material was peripheral blood, obtained on day 0 of AZD1222 vaccination. The receptors come from an adult in good health. The CDR3 runs from the conserved cysteine through the conserved F or W. A D gene is named only where the DNA matches it firmly. Clone size appears in some rows only: once, few, many, or a class for an expanded clone.

D gene	clone size	V gene	J gene	CDR3 DNA	CDR3 protein
NA	NA	TRBV30	TRBJ2-1	TGTGCCTGGAGTAGGGGGGATGAGCAGTTCTTC	CAWSRGDEQFF
NA	NA	TRBV25-1	TRBJ1-1	TGTGCCAGCAGTGAAGGTCCTAACACTGAAGCTTTCTTT	CASSEGPNTEAFF
TRBD2	once	TRBV7-8	TRBJ2-7	TGTGCCAGCAGCTTAGCCATTGCAAGCTCGGCGGGAGTGGGTGAGCAGTACTTC	CASSLAIASSAGVGEQYF
NA	NA	TRBV6-2/TRBV6-3	TRBJ1-1	TGTGCCAGCAGTTACCCCACAAAACCGAGCCCGAACACTGAAGCTTTCTTT	CASSYPTKPSPNTEAFF
TRBD1	NA	TRBV3-1/TRBV3-2	TRBJ2-7	TGTGCCAGCAGCCAGGACAGGGGGCTAACCTACGAGCAGTACTTC	CASSQDRGLTYEQYF
NA	NA	TRBV4-1	TRBJ1-6	TGCGCCAGCAGCCAAGGCGGGGGCTCCTATAATTCACCCCTCCACTTT	CASSQGGGSYNSPLHF
NA	NA	TRBV20-1	TRBJ1-3	TGCAGTGCTAGTGATCCGCTGATCGGAAACACCATATATTTT	CSASDPLIGNTIYF
TRBD2	NA	TRBV5-1	TRBJ2-3	TGCGCCAGCAGCGTAAGCGGGATTGAAGATACGCAGTATTTT	CASSVSGIEDTQYF
TRBD1	NA	TRBV6-5	TRBJ1-1	TGTGCCAGCAGACCCCCTGGACAGGGGGCGTTCGAAGCTTTCTTT	CASRPPGQGAFEAFF
NA	NA	TRBV2	TRBJ2-1	TGTGCCAGCAGCGCCCTGAGCTCGTGGAATGAGCAGTTCTTC	CASSALSSWNEQFF
NA	once	TRBV6-2/TRBV6-3	TRBJ1-1	TGTGCCAGCAGTTACGGTATCGGGGATGGGGCTTTCTTT	CASSYGIGDGAFF
NA	NA	TRBV12-3/TRBV12-4	TRBJ1-1	TGTGCCAGCATCTCGGGGAACACTGAAGCTTTCTTT	CASISGNTEAFF
NA	few	TRBV21-1	TRBJ2-7	TGTGCCAGCAGCAAAGAGGGACACTGCTACGAGCAGTACTTC	CASSKEGHCYEQYF
TRBD1	NA	TRBV11-2	TRBJ1-1	TGTGCCAGCAGCTCACAGGGGGAGCTGAACACTGAAGCTTTCTTT	CASSSQGELNTEAFF
NA	NA	TRBV5-1	TRBJ1-1	TGCGCCAGCAGCAAGTCGGCGGGTAGCACTGAAGCTTTCTTT	CASSKSAGSTEAFF
NA	NA	TRBV6-1	TRBJ2-3	TGTGCCAGCAGTGAAGGGGGAAGGGATTTGGATACGCAGTATTTT	CASSEGGRDLDTQYF
NA	once	TRBV18	TRBJ1-2	TGTGCCAGCTCACCACCTGAGGGCGCAGGGAGAAGTGGCTACACCTTC	CASSPPEGAGRSGYTF
NA	few	TRBV15	TRBJ1-4	TGTGCCACCAGCAGACAGGTCGGGAATGAAAAACTGTTTTTT	CATSRQVGNEKLFF
NA	NA	TRBV14	TRBJ1-2	TGTGCCAGCAGCCAAGATCCGGACACTAGGCTGAGCTATGGCTACACCTTC	CASSQDPDTRLSYGYTF
NA	NA	TRBV7-9	TRBJ2-7	TGTGCCAGCAGCTTAGCGGCAGGGACCGAGCAGTACTTC	CASSLAAGTEQYF
NA	NA	TRBV4-1	TRBJ2-5	TGCGCCAGCAGCCAAGATCCCTCCCAAGAGACCCAGTACTTC	CASSQDPSQETQYF
TRBD1	NA	TRBV29-1	TRBJ2-1	TGCAGCGTCCTCACCGGGACAGGATCCTACAATGAGCAGTTCTTC	CSVLTGTGSYNEQFF
NA	NA	TRBV5-6	TRBJ1-6	TGTGCCAGCAGCTTGGACAGCTACACTATTAATTCACCCCTCCACTTT	CASSLDSYTINSPLHF
NA	NA	TRBV2	TRBJ1-1	TGTGCCAGCAGTGAATACAAGAACACTGAAGCTTTCTTT	CASSEYKNTEAFF
TRBD1	NA	TRBV18	TRBJ2-7	TGTGCCAGCTCACCGGTGACAGGGGGCCGCGAGCAGTACTTC	CASSPVTGGREQYF
NA	NA	TRBV12-3/TRBV12-4	TRBJ2-5	TGTGCCAGCAGTTTGCTGTTTGGCGAGACCCAGTACTTC	CASSLLFGETQYF
NA	NA	TRBV25-1	TRBJ1-2	TGTGCCAGCAGTGAAGGCGGGGGCAGGGAGGGCTACACCTTC	CASSEGGGREGYTF
NA	NA	TRBV19	TRBJ2-2	TGTGCCAGTAGTCCCAATATCGGGGAGCTGTTTTTT	CASSPNIGELFF
NA	once	TRBV7-9	TRBJ1-2	TGTGCCAGCAGTTTACCCCGGGGGGCCCCAGGGTCTAACTATGGCTACACCTTC	CASSLPRGAPGSNYGYTF
TRBD2	NA	TRBV3-1/TRBV3-2	TRBJ2-7	TGTGCCAGCAGCCGCCTCGGGGGGGCCGGCAACGAGCAGTACTTC	CASSRLGGAGNEQYF
NA	NA	TRBV5-5	TRBJ1-2	TGTGCCAGCAGCTTGGGCGGCGGAAACCTGTGGGGCTACACCTTC	CASSLGGGNLWGYTF
NA	NA	TRBV7-8	TRBJ1-2	TGTGCCAGCAGCCTACGGACGGATACTGCTAACTATGGCTACACCTTC	CASSLRTDTANYGYTF
NA	few	TRBV27	TRBJ2-7	TGTGCCAGCAGGCCCCAGGACAGGAGGGCTAGGGAGCAGTACTTC	CASRPQDRRAREQYF
NA	few	TRBV7-2	TRBJ2-5	TGTGCCAGCAGCAATCTCCCCGGGACGATTCAAGAGACCCAGTACTTC	CASSNLPGTIQETQYF
NA	NA	TRBV6-5	TRBJ1-1	TGTGCCAGCAGTTCGCAGGGGTTTACTGAAGCTTTCTTT	CASSSQGFTEAFF
NA	NA	TRBV11-3	TRBJ1-1	TGTGCCAGCAGCTTAGATGGGAACACTGAAGCTTTCTTT	CASSLDGNTEAFF
NA	NA	TRBV4-1	TRBJ1-3	TGCGCCAGCAGCCAACCACGGGATGGAAACACCATATATTTT	CASSQPRDGNTIYF
NA	NA	TRBV21-1	TRBJ2-7	TGTGCCAGCCTGGGGACAGGGGGCGAGGATCCCTACGAGCAGTACTTC	CASLGTGGEDPYEQYF
NA	NA	TRBV18	TRBJ1-1	TGTGCCAGCTCAGCACAGGGATTAGAAGCTTTCTTT	CASSAQGLEAFF
TRBD1	NA	TRBV6-5	TRBJ1-2	TGTGCCAGCAGTTACTCGGCAGGGGGCATCTATGGCTACACCTTC	CASSYSAGGIYGYTF
TRBD1	NA	TRBV7-9	TRBJ2-3	TGTGCCAGCACCCTCCGACAGGGGGGTGCAGATACGCAGTATTTT	CASTLRQGGADTQYF
NA	NA	TRBV18	TRBJ1-3	TGTGCCAGCCGCACAGGGTTCACCATATATTTT	CASRTGFTIYF
NA	NA	TRBV18	TRBJ2-3	TGTGCCAGCTCAGCACAGTCATTAGATACGCAGTATTTT	CASSAQSLDTQYF
TRBD1	NA	TRBV14	TRBJ1-1	TGTGCCAGCAGCGTCAGGGGGCTGACGCGGGCTTTCTTT	CASSVRGLTRAFF
NA	NA	TRBV5-1	TRBJ2-7	TGCGCCAGCAGCTCTCCGGGACACACGGGATACGAGCAGTACTTC	CASSSPGHTGYEQYF
NA	NA	TRBV3-1/TRBV3-2	TRBJ2-5	TGTGCCAGCAGCCAACCGAACTCCGAAAACCGGGAGACCCAGTACTTC	CASSQPNSENRETQYF
NA	NA	TRBV5-4	TRBJ2-7	TGTGCCAGCAGCTTGTCTCCCGCGGTCCTGTACTTC	CASSLSPAVLYF
NA	NA	TRBV19	TRBJ1-3	TGTGCCAGTACCGCTGGCCCTGGAAACACCATATATTTT	CASTAGPGNTIYF
NA	NA	TRBV5-4	TRBJ1-5	TGTGCCAGCAGCTTGGATTATCAGCCCCAGCATTTT	CASSLDYQPQHF
TRBD2	NA	TRBV6-2/TRBV6-3	TRBJ2-7	TGTGCCAGCAGTTACTCGCTCGCTAGCGGGATCTCCTTAATCCCCTACGAGCAGTACTTC	CASSYSLASGISLIPYEQYF
NA	once	TRBV30	TRBJ1-2	TGTGCCTGCCTAGTGACAGGCCCCTTTGATGGCTACACCTTC	CACLVTGPFDGYTF
NA	NA	TRBV4-1	TRBJ2-1	TGCGCCAGCAGTATTAAACAGGGTAGCAACAATGAGCAGTTCTTC	CASSIKQGSNNEQFF
NA	NA	TRBV5-1	TRBJ2-7	TGCGCCAGCAGCTTGACCGGATACGAGCAGTACTTC	CASSLTGYEQYF
TRBD1	NA	TRBV6-1	TRBJ1-5	TGTGCCAGCAGTGGTTGGACAGGGGGCAGGGATCAGCCCCAGCATTTT	CASSGWTGGRDQPQHF
NA	NA	TRBV27	TRBJ1-3	TGTGCCAGCAGTTTATCAGGACGGACTGGAAACACCATATATTTT	CASSLSGRTGNTIYF
TRBD1	NA	TRBV6-5	TRBJ2-7	TGTGCCAGCGGGGTTCGGGCAGGGGGCGCACGCGAGCAGTACTTC	CASGVRAGGAREQYF
NA	once	TRBV12-5	TRBJ1-6	TGTGCTAGTGCCCAAGGAGGGGATTCACCCCTCCACTTT	CASAQGGDSPLHF
NA	NA	TRBV10-3	TRBJ2-1	TGTGCCATCAGTTCCACCCTTCCCAGTCTGAGCGCAAACAATGAGCAGTTCTTC	CAISSTLPSLSANNEQFF
NA	NA	TRBV18	TRBJ1-3	TGTGCCAGCTCAACACAGGGATCAGGAAACACCATATATTTT	CASSTQGSGNTIYF
TRBD2	NA	TRBV14	TRBJ2-1	TGTGCCAGCAGCCAGGCCGAGGGAGGGACTAGCGGGAGTGGACCCTACAATGAGCAGTTCTTC	CASSQAEGGTSGSGPYNEQFF